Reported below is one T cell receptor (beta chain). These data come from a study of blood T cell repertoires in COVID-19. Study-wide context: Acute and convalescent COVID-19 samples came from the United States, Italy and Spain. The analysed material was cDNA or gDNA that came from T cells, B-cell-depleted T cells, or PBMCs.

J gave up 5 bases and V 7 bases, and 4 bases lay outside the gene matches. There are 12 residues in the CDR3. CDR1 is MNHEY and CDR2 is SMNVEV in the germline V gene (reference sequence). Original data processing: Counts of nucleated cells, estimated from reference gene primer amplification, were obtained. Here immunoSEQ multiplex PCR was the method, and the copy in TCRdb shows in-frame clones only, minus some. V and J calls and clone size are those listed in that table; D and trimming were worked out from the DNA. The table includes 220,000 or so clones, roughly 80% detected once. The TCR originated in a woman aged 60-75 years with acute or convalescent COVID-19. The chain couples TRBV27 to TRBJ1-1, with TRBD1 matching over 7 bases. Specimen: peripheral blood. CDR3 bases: TGTGCCAGCAAGGGACAGCTGACTGAAGCTTTCTTT. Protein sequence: CASKGQLTEAFF.